This entry lists 17 T cell receptor beta chains sequenced from one sample in a study of read filtering for tumor transcriptome and immune sequencing (dated by TCRdb to about 2020). Instrument on record: Illumina HiSeq 4000. TCR libraries were built from roughly 400 ng RNA with the Immunoverse kit, using molecular barcoded adaptors covering alpha/delta and beta/gamma chains. The raw public reads went through TCRdb reprocessing: fastp at Q25, MiXCR clone calling, in-frame beta chains kept. All rows with the same CDR3 protein become a single entry with the most common DNA and genes. Here the sample has approximately 90,000 distinct CDR3 sequences; about 12% occur a single time. 14% to 15% of the sample is taken by the ten largest. Sequencing input: a population of CD138-negative cells sorted from bone marrow. Per the publication, the cell subset or site label means: bone marrow mononuclear cells depleted of CD138+ plasma/myeloma cells by negative magnetic selection. Source of these receptors: a donor aged 40 or older with multiple myeloma.

This clonotype was counted at least ten times. The V gene is TRBV3-1, the J gene TRBJ2-7, with TRBD2 matching over 10 bases. Looked up from germline, CDR1 is LGHDT and CDR2 is YNNKEL (reference sequence). The CDR3 sequence is 15 residues long. Unmatched junction bases numbered 5, after V lost 4 bases and J lost 2 bases. The DNA for the CDR3 is TGTGCCAGCAGCCGCGGACTAGCGGAAACCTACGAGCAGTACTTC. It is translated as CASSRGLAETYEQYF.

There are many counts of this clonotype. The rearrangement uses TRBV20-1 and TRBJ1-1; D is possibly TRBD1 (5 bases). V lost 4 bases to trimming and J lost 1 base, with 13 bases between them. The CDR3 length is 14 residues. Germline-derived CDR1 and CDR2 are DFQATT and SNEGSKA (reference sequence). The CDR3 sequence: CSATRGTTNTEAFF. CDR3 DNA: TGCAGTGCTACCAGAGGGACCACGAACACTGAAGCTTTCTTT.

This clonotype was counted ten times or more. The CDR3 sequence is CASSLGPGQGGFTEAFF. CDR3 in DNA: TGTGCCAGCAGCTTAGGCCCGGGACAGGGGGGGTTCACTGAAGCTTTCTTT. The chain uses TRBV7-3 and TRBJ1-1; 11 positions match TRBD1. Germline lookup yields CDR1 SGHTA and CDR2 FQGTGA. This CDR3 has 17 residues. V shed 2 bases, J shed 4 bases, and the junction held 9 bases outside the gene matches.

This clonotype was counted many times. The chain combines TRBV9 with TRBJ2-3; maybe TRBD1 (6 bases). CDR3 length: 16 amino acids. CDR1 and CDR2 from the germline V gene are SGDLS and YYNGEE. Trimming cost V 5 bases and J 0 bases, with 16 bases left between them. The CDR3 protein is CASSKTGGTSTDTQYF. Here the CDR3 DNA reads TGTGCCAGCAGTAAGACTGGGGGCACTAGCACAGATACGCAGTATTTT.

This clonotype was picked up many times. The CDR3 sequence is CASSTGASYNEQFF. In DNA form, the CDR3 reads TGTGCCAGTAGTACGGGGGCCTCCTACAATGAGCAGTTCTTC. The chain is built from TRBV19 and TRBJ2-1; TRBD1 or TRBD2 may be the D gene (6 bases each). CDR3 length equals 14 residues. CDR1 and CDR2 from the germline V gene are LNHDA and SQIVND (reference sequence). Trimming stripped 4 bases from V and 0 bases from J, with 7 bases between. Using reference TRBV19 and TRBJ2-1 for the parts outside the CDR3, the full variable domain is DGGITQSPKYLFRKEGQNVTLSCEQNLNHDAMYWYRQDPGQGLRLIYYSQIVNDFQKGDIAEGYSVSREKKESFPLTVTSAQKNPTAFYLCASSTGASYNEQFFGPGTRLTVL.

This clonotype was detected many times. The rearrangement links TRBV20-1 to TRBJ2-1, with 7 bases aligning to TRBD2. Trimming cost V 7 bases and J 6 bases; bases outside gene matches: 9. The CDR3 consists of 13 residues. Germline CDR1 DFQATT, CDR2 SNEGSKA (reference sequence). The CDR3, as DNA: TGCAGTGTCGTGCGGGAGACTGGCAATGAGCAGTTCTTC. Encoded protein: CSVVRETGNEQFF.

Many counts were recorded for this clonotype. The V call is TRBV20-1, the J call TRBJ1-5; a weak D match, TRBD1 (6 bases). Germline lookup yields CDR1 DFQATT and CDR2 SNEGSKA (reference sequence). Deletions cut 6 bases from V and 7 bases from J, with 16 bases between. There are 13 residues in the CDR3. CDR3 residues: CSARTGFEQPQHF. The CDR3 DNA reads TGCAGTGCACGTACAGGGTTCGAGCAGCCCCAGCATTTT.

The rearrangement uses TRBV18 and TRBJ2-5; D is possibly TRBD1 or TRBD2 (5 bases each). The CDR3 extends over 14 amino acids. CDR1 KGHSH and CDR2 LQKENI come from the germline V gene. Trimming removed 6 bases at V and 4 bases at J, with 15 bases between. CDR3 nucleotide sequence: TGTGCCAGCTCCCCAATCCGGGACGGAGAGACCCAGTACTTC. Translation: CASSPIRDGETQYF.

This clonotype appeared many times. The chain is built from TRBV20-1 and TRBJ2-3; 11 bases fit TRBD2. Germline V gives CDR1 DFQATT, CDR2 SNEGSKA (reference sequence). V shed 5 bases and J 5 bases; nucleotides not matched to a gene: 6. The CDR3 runs to 14 residues. For the CDR3, the DNA is TGCAGTGCTGATTCTAGCGGGAGGAAAGATACGCAGTATTTT. Translated: CSADSSGRKDTQYF.

The J gene is TRBJ2-2, the V gene TRBV29-1; D possibly corresponds to TRBD2 (6 bases). Germline CDR1 is SQVTM and CDR2 is ANQGSEA. This CDR3 spans 14 amino acids. Trimming took 4 bases from V and 0 from J, leaving 9 bases between them. CDR3 residues: CSVAGRTNTGELFF. The CDR3 DNA reads TGCAGCGTTGCCGGGAGAACGAACACCGGGGAGCTGTTTTTT.

This clonotype has a handful of counts. One junction end disagrees with the germline gene, perhaps due to a read error. The rearrangement links TRBV5-5 to TRBJ1-1; no reliable D call. The CDR3 covers 14 residues. CDR1 is SGHKS and CDR2 is YYEKEE in the germline V gene (reference sequence). Here the CDR3 DNA reads TGTGCCAGCAGCTTGACCGGGAATGGGTCTGAGGCTTTCTTT. Translated: CASSLTGNGSEAFF.

In its sample, this clonotype was seen many times. V and J are TRBV2 and TRBJ2-1, with 7 nucleotides matching TRBD1. The ends lost 1 base at V and 2 bases at J; junction bases unmatched: 5. The V gene's germline CDR1 is SNHLY and CDR2 FYNNEI. CDR3 length equals 16 residues. The chain's CDR3 is CASSEVLGGTYNEQFF. The CDR3 DNA is TGTGCCAGCAGTGAAGTGTTAGGGGGCACCTACAATGAGCAGTTCTTC.

This clonotype has at least ten counts. The chain uses TRBV6-5 and TRBJ2-7, with D perhaps TRBD2 (5 bases). Per germline, CDR1 MNHEY and CDR2 SVGAGI. Trimming took 2 bases from V and 7 from J, leaving 12 bases between them. This CDR3 region has 13 residues. CDR3 residues: CASSYPGRREQYF. The DNA for the CDR3 is TGTGCCAGCAGTTACCCTGGGAGAAGGGAGCAGTACTTC.

Of note for this clonotype: A single base separates this from a much larger clone, so it may be a read error. The chain recombines TRBV28 with TRBJ1-1, with D hard to call. This CDR3 region has 13 residues. V dropped 8 bases and J dropped 1 base, with 11 bases sitting between them. Germline V gene lookup returns CDR1 MDHEN and CDR2 SYDVKM. CDR3 in DNA: TGTGCCAGCTGGAGACAACCGAACACTGAAGCTTTCTTT. Its protein is CASWRQPNTEAFF.

This clonotype was counted a few times. The chain joins TRBV28 to TRBJ1-1; 7 positions match TRBD1. The CDR3 has 16 residues. Per the germline V gene, CDR1 is MDHEN and CDR2 is SYDVKM. Unmatched junction bases numbered 13, after V lost 7 bases and J lost 2 bases. The CDR3 DNA is TGTGCCAGCAATATCCTTGGGACAGCATTAAACACTGAAGCTTTCTTT. Protein sequence: CASNILGTALNTEAFF.

This clonotype was counted at least ten times. J is TRBJ1-4 and V is TRBV20-1; the D gene is possibly TRBD1 (5 bases). Between the trimmed V and J ends, which lost 5 bases and 8 bases, there was a span of 15 bases. From germline, CDR1 is DFQATT and CDR2 SNEGSKA (reference sequence). The CDR3 has 13 amino acids. The CDR3 sequence: CSAWGRAPEKLFF. CDR3 DNA sequence: TGCAGTGCTTGGGGGAGGGCCCCCGAAAAACTGTTTTTT.

This clonotype was detected many times. The rearrangement links TRBV4-1 to TRBJ2-3; 7 nucleotides match TRBD2. This CDR3 comprises 14 residues. The trim removed 6 bases at V and 7 bases at J, leaving 10 bases unmatched. The germline V gene has CDR1 MGHRA and CDR2 YSYEKL. The CDR3 spells CASSRSGRENTQYF. In DNA form, the CDR3 reads TGCGCCAGCAGTCGTTCCGGGCGGGAGAATACGCAGTATTTT.